This T cell receptor (beta chain) is drawn from a study of patients and donors after allogeneic stem cell transplantation. A single record per CDR3 protein comes from TCRdb applying MiXCR to the RT-PCR reads. The sample carries about 410,000 distinct CDR3 sequences, 16% recorded once. The V gene end was trimmed by 2 bases and the J gene end by 3 bases; junction bases not matched to a gene: 12. Germline loops: CDR1 MNHNS, CDR2 SASEGT. This CDR3 contains 17 residues. The sample consisted of blood, either unsorted or a sorted T cell fraction (not recorded which). V gene TRBV6-1 combines with J gene TRBJ2-5, with 7 positions matching TRBD2. The receptor was derived from a human donor who was either an allogeneic HSCT recipient or a stem cell or donor lymphocyte infusion donor (not recorded which). It is not recorded whose cells these are; they may come from a transplant donor. The CDR3 protein is CASSERYPGGEEETQYF. The CDR3 coding sequence is TGTGCCAGCAGTGAAAGGTATCCGGGAGGAGAAGAAGAGACCCAGTACTTC.